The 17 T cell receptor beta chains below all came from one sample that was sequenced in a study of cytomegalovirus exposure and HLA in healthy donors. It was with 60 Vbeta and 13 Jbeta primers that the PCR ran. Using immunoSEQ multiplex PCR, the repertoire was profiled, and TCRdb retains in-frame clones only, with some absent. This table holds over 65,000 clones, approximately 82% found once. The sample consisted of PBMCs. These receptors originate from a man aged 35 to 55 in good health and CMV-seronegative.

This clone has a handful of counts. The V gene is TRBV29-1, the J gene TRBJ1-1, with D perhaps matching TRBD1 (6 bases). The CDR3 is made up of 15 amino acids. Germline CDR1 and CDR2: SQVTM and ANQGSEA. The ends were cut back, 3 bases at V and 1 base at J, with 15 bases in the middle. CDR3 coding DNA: TGCAGCGTTGAGGGGGACACCGGGGCGAACACTGAAGCTTTCTTT. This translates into CSVEGDTGANTEAFF. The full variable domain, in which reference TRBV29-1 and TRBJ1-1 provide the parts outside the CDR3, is SAVISQKPSRDICQRGTSLTIQCQVDSQVTMMFWYRQQPGQSLTLIATANQGSEATYESGFVIDKFPISRPNLTFSTLTVSNMSPEDSSIYLCSVEGDTGANTEAFFGQGTRLTVV.

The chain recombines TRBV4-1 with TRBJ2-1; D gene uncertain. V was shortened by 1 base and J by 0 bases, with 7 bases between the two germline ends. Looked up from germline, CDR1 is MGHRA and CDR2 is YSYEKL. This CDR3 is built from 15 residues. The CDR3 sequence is CASSQGLDSYNEQFF. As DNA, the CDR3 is TGCGCCAGCAGCCAAGGACTGGACTCCTACAATGAGCAGTTCTTC.

The CDR3 nucleotides read TGTGCCATCAGTGAGTCGAAAGGGGGCATGAATTCACCCCTCCACTTT. It specifies CAISESKGGMNSPLHF. The rearrangement joins TRBV10-3 to TRBJ1-6, with 7 bases matching TRBD1. The germline V gene has CDR1 ENHRY and CDR2 SYGVKD. CDR3 length equals 16 residues. Trimming took 0 bases from V and 7 from J; bases not matched to a gene: 6.

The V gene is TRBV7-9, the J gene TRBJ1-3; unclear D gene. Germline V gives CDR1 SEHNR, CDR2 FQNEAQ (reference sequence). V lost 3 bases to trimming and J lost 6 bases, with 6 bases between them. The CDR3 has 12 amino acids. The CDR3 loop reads CASSFFLNTIYF. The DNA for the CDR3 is TGTGCCAGCAGCTTCTTCCTAAACACCATATATTTT. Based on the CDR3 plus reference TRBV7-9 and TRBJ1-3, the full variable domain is DTGVSQNPRHKITKRGQNVTFRCDPISEHNRLYWYRQTLGQGPEFLTYFQNEAQLEKSRLLSDRFSAERPKGSFSTLEIQRTEQGDSAMYLCASSFFLNTIYFGEGSWLTVV.

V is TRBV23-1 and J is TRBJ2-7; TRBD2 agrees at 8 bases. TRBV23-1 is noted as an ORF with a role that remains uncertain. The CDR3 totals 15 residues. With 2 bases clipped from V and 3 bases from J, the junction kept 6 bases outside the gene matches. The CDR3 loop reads CASSQIVLADYEQYF. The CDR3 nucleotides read TGCGCCAGCAGTCAAATCGTACTAGCGGACTACGAGCAGTACTTC.

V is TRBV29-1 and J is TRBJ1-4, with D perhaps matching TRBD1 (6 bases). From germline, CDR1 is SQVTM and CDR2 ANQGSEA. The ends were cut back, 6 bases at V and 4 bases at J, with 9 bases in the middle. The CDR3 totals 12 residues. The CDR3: CSVGDINEKLFF. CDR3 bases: TGCAGCGTGGGGGACATTAATGAAAAACTGTTTTTT.

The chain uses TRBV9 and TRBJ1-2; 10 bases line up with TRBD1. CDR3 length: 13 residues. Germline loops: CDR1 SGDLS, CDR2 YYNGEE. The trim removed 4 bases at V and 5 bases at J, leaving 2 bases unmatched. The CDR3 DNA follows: TGTGCCAGCAGCCGGGGACAGGGGTATGGCTACACCTTC. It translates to CASSRGQGYGYTF.

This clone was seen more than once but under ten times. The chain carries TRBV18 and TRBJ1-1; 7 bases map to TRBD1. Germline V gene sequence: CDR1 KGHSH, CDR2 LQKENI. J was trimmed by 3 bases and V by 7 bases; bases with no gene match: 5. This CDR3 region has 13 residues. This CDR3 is CASWPRGHTEAFF. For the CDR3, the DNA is TGTGCCAGCTGGCCTAGGGGGCACACTGAAGCTTTCTTT.

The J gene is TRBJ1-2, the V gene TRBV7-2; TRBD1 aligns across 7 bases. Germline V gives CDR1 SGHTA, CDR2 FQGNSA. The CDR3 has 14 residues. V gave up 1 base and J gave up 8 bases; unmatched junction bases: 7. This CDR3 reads CASSLEYRGGGYTF. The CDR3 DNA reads TGTGCCAGCAGCTTAGAGTACAGGGGAGGCGGCTACACCTTC.

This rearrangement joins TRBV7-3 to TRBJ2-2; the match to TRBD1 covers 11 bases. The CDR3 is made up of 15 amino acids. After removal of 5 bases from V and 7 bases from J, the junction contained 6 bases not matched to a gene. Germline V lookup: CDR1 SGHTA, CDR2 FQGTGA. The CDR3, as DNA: TGTGCCAGCAGCGTGGACAGGGGGCTGGGCGGGGAGCTGTTTTTT. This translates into CASSVDRGLGGELFF.

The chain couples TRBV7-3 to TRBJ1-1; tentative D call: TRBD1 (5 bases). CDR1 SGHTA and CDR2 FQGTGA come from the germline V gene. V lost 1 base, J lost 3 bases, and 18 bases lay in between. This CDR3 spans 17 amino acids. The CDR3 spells CASSLMGGEADDTEAFF. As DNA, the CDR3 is TGTGCCAGCAGCTTAATGGGGGGGGAAGCGGACGACACTGAAGCTTTCTTT.

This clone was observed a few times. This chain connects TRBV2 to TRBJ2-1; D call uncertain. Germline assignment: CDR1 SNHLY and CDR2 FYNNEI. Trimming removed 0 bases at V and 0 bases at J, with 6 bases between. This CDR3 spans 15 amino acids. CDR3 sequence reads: CASSEAWSSYNEQFF. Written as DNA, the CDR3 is TGTGCCAGCAGTGAAGCATGGAGCTCCTACAATGAGCAGTTCTTC.

Here the CDR3 reads CASSEGSNLGTDTQYF. DNA of the CDR3: TGTGCCAGCAGTGAAGGCTCCAATCTAGGCACAGATACGCAGTATTTT. The rearrangement links TRBV28 to TRBJ2-3; no firm D call. The V and J ends lost 5 bases and 1 base respectively, with 16 bases between them. There are 16 residues in the CDR3. CDR1 is MDHEN, CDR2 SYDVKM, per germline.

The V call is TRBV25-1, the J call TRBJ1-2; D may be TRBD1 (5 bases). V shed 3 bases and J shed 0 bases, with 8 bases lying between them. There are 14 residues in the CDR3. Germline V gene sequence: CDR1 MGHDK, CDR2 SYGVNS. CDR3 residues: CASSDRRANYGYTF. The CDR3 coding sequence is TGTGCCAGCAGTGATCGCAGGGCTAACTATGGCTACACCTTC.

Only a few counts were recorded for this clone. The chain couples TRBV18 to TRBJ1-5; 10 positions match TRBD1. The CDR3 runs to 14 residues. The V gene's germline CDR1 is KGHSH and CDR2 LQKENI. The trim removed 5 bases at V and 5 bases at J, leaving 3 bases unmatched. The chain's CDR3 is CASSRGTGDQPQHF. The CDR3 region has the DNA TGTGCCAGCTCAAGAGGGACAGGGGATCAGCCCCAGCATTTT.

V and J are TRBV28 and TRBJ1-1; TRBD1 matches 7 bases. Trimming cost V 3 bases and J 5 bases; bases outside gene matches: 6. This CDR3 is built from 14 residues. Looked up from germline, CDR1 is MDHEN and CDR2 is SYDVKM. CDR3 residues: CASSFQGGRTEAFF. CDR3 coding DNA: TGTGCCAGCAGTTTTCAGGGGGGTCGTACTGAAGCTTTCTTT.

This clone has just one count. The CDR3 sequence is CASAGDLYNEQFF. CDR3 sequence (DNA): TGTGCCAGCGCGGGGGACCTATACAATGAGCAGTTCTTC. The chain recombines TRBV7-9 with TRBJ2-1; TRBD2 matches 7 bases. The germline CDR1 and CDR2 sequences are SEHNR and FQNEAQ (reference sequence). This CDR3 comprises 13 residues. V dropped 8 bases and J dropped 4; count of bases not matched to a gene: 5. The full variable domain, its missing parts supplied by reference TRBV7-9 and TRBJ2-1, is DTGVSQNPRHKITKRGQNVTFRCDPISEHNRLYWYRQTLGQGPEFLTYFQNEAQLEKSRLLSDRFSAERPKGSFSTLEIQRTEQGDSAMYLCASAGDLYNEQFFGPGTRLTVL.